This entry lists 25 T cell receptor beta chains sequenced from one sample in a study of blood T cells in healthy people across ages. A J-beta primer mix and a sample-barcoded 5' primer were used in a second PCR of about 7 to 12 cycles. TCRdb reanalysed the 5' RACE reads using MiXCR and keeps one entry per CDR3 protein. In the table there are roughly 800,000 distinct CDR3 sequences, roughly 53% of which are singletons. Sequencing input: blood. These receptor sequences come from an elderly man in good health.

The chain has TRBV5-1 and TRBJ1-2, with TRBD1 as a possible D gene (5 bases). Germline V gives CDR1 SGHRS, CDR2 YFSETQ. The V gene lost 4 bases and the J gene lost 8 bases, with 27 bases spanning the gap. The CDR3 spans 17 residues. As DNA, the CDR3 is TGCGCCAGCAGCCATCGGGGGAGGACGCCAGGGATCGCGGGCTACACCTTC. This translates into CASSHRGRTPGIAGYTF.

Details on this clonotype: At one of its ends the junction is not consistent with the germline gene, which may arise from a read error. In DNA form, the CDR3 reads TGTGCCATCAAGAGTGACTCTGGGGCCAACGCCCTGACTTTC. It encodes CAIKSDSGANALTF. The chain links TRBV10-3 to TRBJ2-6; possible D gene TRBD1, 5 bases. CDR3 length: 14 amino acids. Per the germline V gene, CDR1 is ENHRY and CDR2 is SYGVKD.

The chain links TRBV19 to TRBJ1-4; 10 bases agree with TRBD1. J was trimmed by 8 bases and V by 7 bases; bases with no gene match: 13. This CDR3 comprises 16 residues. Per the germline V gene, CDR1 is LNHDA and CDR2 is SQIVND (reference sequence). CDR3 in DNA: TGTGCCAGTATCCCATCTCCCGGGACAGGGGAGGAAAAACTGTTTTTT. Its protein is CASIPSPGTGEEKLFF.

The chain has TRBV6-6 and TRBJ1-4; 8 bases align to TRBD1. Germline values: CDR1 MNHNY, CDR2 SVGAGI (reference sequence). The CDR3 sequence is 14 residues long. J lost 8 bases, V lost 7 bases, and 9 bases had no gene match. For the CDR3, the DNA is TGTGCCAGCACCCCGACAGGGGCGGAAGAAAAACTGTTTTTT. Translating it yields CASTPTGAEEKLFF.

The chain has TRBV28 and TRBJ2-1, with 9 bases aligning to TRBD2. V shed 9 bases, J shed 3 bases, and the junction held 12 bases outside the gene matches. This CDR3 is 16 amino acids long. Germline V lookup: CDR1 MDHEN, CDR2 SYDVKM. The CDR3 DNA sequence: TGTGCCAGTGTGGGGGCTAGCGGGAAGTACTACAATGAGCAGTTCTTC. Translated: CASVGASGKYYNEQFF.

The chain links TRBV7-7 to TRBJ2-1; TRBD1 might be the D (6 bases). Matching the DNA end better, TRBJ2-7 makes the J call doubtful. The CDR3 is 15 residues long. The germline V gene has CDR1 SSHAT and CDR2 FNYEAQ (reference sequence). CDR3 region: CASSLGGLAYNEQYF. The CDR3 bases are TGTGCCAGCAGCTTAGGGGGGCTAGCCTACAATGAGCAGTACTTC.

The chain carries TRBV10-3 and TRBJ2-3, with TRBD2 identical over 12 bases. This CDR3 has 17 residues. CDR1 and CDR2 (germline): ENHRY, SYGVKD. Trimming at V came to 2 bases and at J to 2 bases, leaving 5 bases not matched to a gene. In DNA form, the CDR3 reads TGTGCCATCAGTGAGCCTAGCGGGAGGGCCGTCACAGATACGCAGTATTTT. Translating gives CAISEPSGRAVTDTQYF.

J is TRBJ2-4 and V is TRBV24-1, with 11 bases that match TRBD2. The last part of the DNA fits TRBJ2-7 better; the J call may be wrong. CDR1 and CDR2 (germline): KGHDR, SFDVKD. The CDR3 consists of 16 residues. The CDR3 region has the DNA TGTGCCACCAGTGATCCCTTGACTAGCGGGACCTACGAGCAGTACTTC. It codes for CATSDPLTSGTYEQYF.

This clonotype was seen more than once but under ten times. CDR3 sequence reads: CASSLGLGPTNYGYTF. The DNA of the CDR3 is TGTGCCAGCAGCTTAGGTTTGGGCCCGACCAACTATGGCTACACCTTC. The rearrangement joins TRBV13 to TRBJ1-2; no definite D call. Germline-derived CDR1 and CDR2 are PRHDT and FYEKMQ (reference sequence). V was cut by 0 bases and J by 2 bases, with 13 bases left in between. The CDR3 has 16 residues.

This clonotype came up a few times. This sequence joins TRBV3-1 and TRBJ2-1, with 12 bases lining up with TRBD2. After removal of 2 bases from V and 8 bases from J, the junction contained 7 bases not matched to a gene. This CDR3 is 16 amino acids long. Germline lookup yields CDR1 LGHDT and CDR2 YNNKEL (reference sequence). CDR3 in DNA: TGTGCCAGCAGCCAATTGACTAGCGGGAGTAGGGATGAGCAGTTCTTC. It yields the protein CASSQLTSGSRDEQFF.

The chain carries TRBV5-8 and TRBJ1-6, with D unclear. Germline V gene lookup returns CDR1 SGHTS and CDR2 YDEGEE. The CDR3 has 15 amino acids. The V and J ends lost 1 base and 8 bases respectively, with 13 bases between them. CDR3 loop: CASSLIRPRDSPLHF. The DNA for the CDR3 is TGTGCCAGCAGCTTGATACGACCTCGGGATTCACCCCTCCACTTT.

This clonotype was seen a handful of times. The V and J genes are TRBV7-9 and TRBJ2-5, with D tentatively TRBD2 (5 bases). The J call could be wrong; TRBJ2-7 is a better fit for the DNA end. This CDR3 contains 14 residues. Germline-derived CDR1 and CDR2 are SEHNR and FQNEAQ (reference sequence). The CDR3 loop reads CASSFPRTYHEQYF. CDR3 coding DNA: TGTGCCAGCAGCTTCCCGCGGACTTACCACGAGCAGTACTTC.

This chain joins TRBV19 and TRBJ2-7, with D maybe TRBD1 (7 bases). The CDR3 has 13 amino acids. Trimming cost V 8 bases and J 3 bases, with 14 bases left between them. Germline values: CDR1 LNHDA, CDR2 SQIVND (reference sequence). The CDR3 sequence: CASSQGRFYEQYF. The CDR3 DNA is TGTGCCAGTTCACAGGGGAGGTTCTACGAGCAGTACTTC. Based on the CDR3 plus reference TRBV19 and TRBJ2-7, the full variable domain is DGGITQSPKYLFRKEGQNVTLSCEQNLNHDAMYWYRQDPGQGLRLIYYSQIVNDFQKGDIAEGYSVSREKKESFPLTVTSAQKNPTAFYLCASSQGRFYEQYFGPGTRLTVT.

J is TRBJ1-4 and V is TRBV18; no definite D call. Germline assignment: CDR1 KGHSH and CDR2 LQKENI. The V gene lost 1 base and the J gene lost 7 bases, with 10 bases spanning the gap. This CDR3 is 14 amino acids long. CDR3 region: CASSPRGSAEKLFF. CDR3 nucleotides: TGTGCCAGCTCACCACGGGGAAGCGCTGAAAAACTGTTTTTT.

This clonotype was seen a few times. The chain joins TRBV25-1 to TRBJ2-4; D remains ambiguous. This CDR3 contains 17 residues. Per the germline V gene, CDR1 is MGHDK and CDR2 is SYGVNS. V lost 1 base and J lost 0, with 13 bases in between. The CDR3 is CASSEWNSPVAKNIQYF. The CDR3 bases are TGTGCCAGCAGTGAATGGAACTCCCCTGTAGCCAAAAACATTCAGTACTTC.

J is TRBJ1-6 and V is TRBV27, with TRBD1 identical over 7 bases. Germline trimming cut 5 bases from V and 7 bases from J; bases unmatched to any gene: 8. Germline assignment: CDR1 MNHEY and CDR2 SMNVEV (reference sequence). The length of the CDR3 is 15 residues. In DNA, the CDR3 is TGTGCCAGCAGTCCCTCGACAGGGAAGAATTCACCCCTCCACTTT. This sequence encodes CASSPSTGKNSPLHF.

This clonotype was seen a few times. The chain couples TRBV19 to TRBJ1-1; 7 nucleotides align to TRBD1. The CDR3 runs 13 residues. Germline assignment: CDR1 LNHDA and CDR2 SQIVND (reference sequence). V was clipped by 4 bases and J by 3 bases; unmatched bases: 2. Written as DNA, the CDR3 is TGTGCCAGTAGTAACAGGGGTGACACTGAAGCTTTCTTT. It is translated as CASSNRGDTEAFF.

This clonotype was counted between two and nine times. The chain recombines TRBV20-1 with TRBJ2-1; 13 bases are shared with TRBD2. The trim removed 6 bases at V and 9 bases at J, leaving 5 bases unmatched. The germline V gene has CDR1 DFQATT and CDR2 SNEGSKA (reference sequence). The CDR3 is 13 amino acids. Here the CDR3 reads CSARLAGGIEQFF. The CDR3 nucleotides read TGCAGTGCGAGACTAGCGGGAGGCATTGAGCAGTTCTTC.

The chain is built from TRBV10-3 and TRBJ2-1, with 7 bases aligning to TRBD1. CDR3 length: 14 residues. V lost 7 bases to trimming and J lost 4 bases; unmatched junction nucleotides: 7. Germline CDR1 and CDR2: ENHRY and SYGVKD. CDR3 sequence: CAIKPGQIYNEQFF. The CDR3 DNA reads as TGTGCCATCAAGCCGGGACAGATTTACAATGAGCAGTTCTTC.

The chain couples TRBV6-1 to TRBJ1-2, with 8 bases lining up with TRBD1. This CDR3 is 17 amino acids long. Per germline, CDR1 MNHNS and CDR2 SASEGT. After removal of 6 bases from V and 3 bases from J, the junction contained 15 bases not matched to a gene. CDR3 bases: TGTGCCAGCAGCCAAAGGACAGGGAGCCCTCTGGACTATGGCTACACCTTC. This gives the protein CASSQRTGSPLDYGYTF.

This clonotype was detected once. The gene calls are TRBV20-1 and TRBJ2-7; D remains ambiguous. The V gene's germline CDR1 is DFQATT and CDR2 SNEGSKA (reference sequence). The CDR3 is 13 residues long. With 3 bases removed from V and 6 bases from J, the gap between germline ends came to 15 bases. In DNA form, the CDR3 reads TGCAGTGCTAGCGGCCCCCCGCGCGGCGAGCAGTACTTC. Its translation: CSASGPPRGEQYF.

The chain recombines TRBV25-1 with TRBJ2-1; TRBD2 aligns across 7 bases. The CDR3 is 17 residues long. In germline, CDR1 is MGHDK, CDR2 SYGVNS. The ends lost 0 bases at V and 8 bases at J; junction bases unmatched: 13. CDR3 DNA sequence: TGTGCCAGCAGTGAATATAGGGTGGCGGGAGCGGGCGATGAGCAGTTCTTC. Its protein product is CASSEYRVAGAGDEQFF.

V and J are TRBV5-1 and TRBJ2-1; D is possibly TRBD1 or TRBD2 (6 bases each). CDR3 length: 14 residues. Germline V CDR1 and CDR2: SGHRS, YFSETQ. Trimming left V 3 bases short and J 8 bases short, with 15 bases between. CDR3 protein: CASSSGTRGDEQFF. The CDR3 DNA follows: TGCGCCAGCAGCTCCGGGACGAGGGGGGATGAGCAGTTCTTC.

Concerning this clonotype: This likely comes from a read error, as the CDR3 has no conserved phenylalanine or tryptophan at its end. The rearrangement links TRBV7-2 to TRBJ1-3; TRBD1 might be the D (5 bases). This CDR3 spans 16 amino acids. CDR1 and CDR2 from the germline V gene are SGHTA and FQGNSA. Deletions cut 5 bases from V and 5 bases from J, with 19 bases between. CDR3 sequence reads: CASSEPGGTLRNTIYL. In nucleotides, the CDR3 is TGTGCCAGCAGCGAACCGGGAGGGACCCTCAGAAACACCATATATCTT.

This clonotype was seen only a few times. CDR3 nucleotides: TGTGCCAGCAGCCAAGAACACTGGCGGGCCAGCTCCTACAATGAGCAGTTCTTC. This encodes CASSQEHWRASSYNEQFF. V and J are TRBV4-2 and TRBJ2-1; D is perhaps TRBD2 (5 bases). CDR3 size: 18 residues. V lost 0 bases to trimming and J lost 0 bases, with 15 bases between them. Germline V CDR1 and CDR2: LGHNA, YNFKEQ.